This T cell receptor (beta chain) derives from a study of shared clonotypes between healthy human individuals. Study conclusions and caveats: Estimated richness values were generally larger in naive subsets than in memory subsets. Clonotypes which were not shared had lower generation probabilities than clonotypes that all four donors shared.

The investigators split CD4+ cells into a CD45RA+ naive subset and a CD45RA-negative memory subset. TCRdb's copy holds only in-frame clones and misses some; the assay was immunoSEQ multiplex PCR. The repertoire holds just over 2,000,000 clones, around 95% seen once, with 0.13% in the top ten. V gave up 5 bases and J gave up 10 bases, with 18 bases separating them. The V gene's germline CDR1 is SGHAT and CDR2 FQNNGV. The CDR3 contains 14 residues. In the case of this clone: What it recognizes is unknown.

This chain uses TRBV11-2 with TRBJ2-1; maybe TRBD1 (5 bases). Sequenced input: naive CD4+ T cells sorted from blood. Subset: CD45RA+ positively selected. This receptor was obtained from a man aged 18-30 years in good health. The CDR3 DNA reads TGTGCCAGCAGCCCCTCAGGGTTATCGTGGGAGCAGTTCTTC. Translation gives CASSPSGLSWEQFF.